This T cell receptor beta chain comes out of a study of post-analysis software for immune sequencing data. Study information: Multiple sclerosis in the patients followed relapsing-remitting, secondary progressive and progressive-relapsing courses. Study-wide findings and caveats: Patients carried roughly five TRBV segments more frequently than controls did, and TRBV5-6, TRBV5-1 and TRBV20-1 were among them. Co-batched samples clustered tightly together by F measure. Multiple sclerosis was associated with a significant reduction in normalized Chao1 diversity relative to controls.

This clonotype was detected once. The antigen remains unidentified. This CDR3 comprises 16 residues. CDR1 and CDR2 from the germline V gene are SEHNR and FQNEAQ (reference sequence). Between the trimmed V and J ends, which lost 6 bases and 11 bases, there was a span of 28 bases. Every TCR beta cDNA library bore unique molecular identifiers. Some 500,000 cDNA molecules were obtained per 1 to 10 million input T cells. TCRdb passed the PCR reads through MiXCR, listing each CDR3 protein once. The table lists about 810,000 distinct CDR3 sequences, around 50% of them singletons. The chain has TRBV7-9 and TRBJ2-5; D possibly uses TRBD1 or TRBD2 (5 bases each). The receptor's source is a girl between 5 and 17 years old with multiple sclerosis. The sample comprised blood. CDR3 amino acids: CASSYTRGRSGQEQYF. DNA of the CDR3: TGTGCCAGCAGTTACACTAGGGGCAGGTCGGGCCAGGAGCAGTACTTC.